Below, 16 T cell receptor beta chains from the same sample are listed, as sequenced in a study of cytomegalovirus exposure and HLA in healthy donors. PCR used 60 Vbeta primers and 13 Jbeta primers. This table comes from immunoSEQ multiplex PCR, and its TCRdb copy is limited to in-frame clones, with some not included. This sample lists under 75,000 clones; its ten largest clones have roughly 2.4%. Sequenced input: PBMCs. Source of these receptors: a female donor in good health and CMV-seropositive.

V usage is TRBV6-1 and J usage is TRBJ1-2; D unclear. The CDR3 extends over 14 amino acids. The germline V and J ends were trimmed by 0 bases and 8 bases, with 13 bases remaining between them. The germline V gene encodes CDR1 MNHNS and CDR2 SASEGT. The chain's CDR3 is CASSEAQYYGGYTF. CDR3 sequence (DNA): TGTGCCAGCAGTGAAGCACAGTATTATGGGGGCTACACCTTC.

The chain is built from TRBV30 and TRBJ2-7; tentative D call: TRBD2 (5 bases). Germline CDR1 and CDR2: GTSNPN and SVGIG (reference sequence). V lost 0 bases to trimming and J lost 2 bases, with 17 bases between them. The CDR3 consists of 16 residues. CDR3 DNA: TGTGCCTGGAGTGTACCTCCAGGACTTATAACCTACGAGCAGTACTTC. This gives the protein CAWSVPPGLITYEQYF.

V usage is TRBV27 and J usage is TRBJ2-2; D not certain. This CDR3 has 14 amino acids. With 5 bases removed from V and 3 bases from J, the gap between germline ends came to 10 bases. The germline V gene has CDR1 MNHEY and CDR2 SMNVEV (reference sequence). CDR3 sequence reads: CASSRTGYTGELFF. The CDR3 bases are TGTGCCAGCAGTCGAACTGGTTACACCGGGGAGCTGTTTTTT.

V usage is TRBV4-3 and J usage is TRBJ2-3; 11 bases line up with TRBD2. The CDR3 sequence is 18 residues long. Germline V gene data show CDR1 as LGHNA and CDR2 as YSLEER. V was clipped by 0 bases and J by 6 bases; unmatched bases: 11. CDR3 region: CASSQDGTSGPTRDTQYF. CDR3 sequence (DNA): TGCGCCAGCAGCCAAGATGGGACTAGCGGTCCAACGAGGGATACGCAGTATTTT.

The chain links TRBV4-3 to TRBJ2-3; D unresolved. V lost 1 base to trimming and J lost 3 bases, with 11 bases between them. Germline loops: CDR1 LGHNA, CDR2 YSLEER. The CDR3 length is 15 residues. CDR3 sequence: CASSQAPVSTDTQYF. The DNA for the CDR3 is TGCGCCAGCAGCCAAGCTCCAGTTTCAACAGATACGCAGTATTTT.

The V and J genes are TRBV10-3 and TRBJ1-2, with D uncertain. This CDR3 contains 12 residues. CDR1 is ENHRY, CDR2 SYGVKD, per germline. V was trimmed by 7 bases and J by 6 bases, leaving 12 bases between them. CDR3 DNA: TGTGCCATCACCGAGAGCGGGGATGGCTACACCTTC. Residues: CAITESGDGYTF.

This chain joins TRBV11-3 and TRBJ2-1; 11 bases match TRBD1. The ends lost 3 bases at V and 8 bases at J; junction bases unmatched: 9. This CDR3 comprises 16 residues. CDR1 SGHNT and CDR2 YENEEA come from the germline V gene. For the CDR3, the DNA is TGTGCCAGCAGCTTGGGGGACAGGGGGTCTCGGGATGAGCAGTTCTTC. Amino acid sequence: CASSLGDRGSRDEQFF.

V gene TRBV29-1 combines with J gene TRBJ1-2, with D uncertain. Per the germline V gene, CDR1 is SQVTM and CDR2 is ANQGSEA. This CDR3 spans 11 amino acids. Trimming took 2 bases from V and 3 from J, leaving 4 bases between them. The CDR3 DNA follows: TGCAGCGTTGAACGGTACTATGGCTACACCTTC. Translation gives CSVERYYGYTF. Using reference TRBV29-1 and TRBJ1-2 for the parts outside the CDR3, the full variable domain is SAVISQKPSRDICQRGTSLTIQCQVDSQVTMMFWYRQQPGQSLTLIATANQGSEATYESGFVIDKFPISRPNLTFSTLTVSNMSPEDSSIYLCSVERYYGYTFGSGTRLTVV.

V gene TRBV2 combines with J gene TRBJ2-3, with 8 positions matching TRBD2. Unmatched junction bases numbered 5, after V lost 4 bases and J lost 2 bases. CDR3 length: 15 residues. Germline CDR1 SNHLY, CDR2 FYNNEI. Written as DNA, the CDR3 is TGTGCCAGCAGTGTGGAGCGGGGGTCCACAGATACGCAGTATTTT. It codes for CASSVERGSTDTQYF.

This chain connects TRBV12-2 to TRBJ1-6; the table's TRBD1 call for D was not verified on the DNA. TRBV12-2 is reported as a pseudogene. The CDR3 has 17 residues. CDR3 sequence (DNA): TGTGCAAGTCGCTCCCCGGGACAGTTGAACTATAATTCACCCCTCCACTTT. This gives the protein CASRSPGQLNYNSPLHF.

The chain uses TRBV27 and TRBJ1-1, with 7 bases lining up with TRBD1. This CDR3 comprises 17 residues. V lost 5 bases and J lost 7; bases outside the gene matches: 19. From germline, CDR1 is MNHEY and CDR2 SMNVEV (reference sequence). For the CDR3, the DNA is TGTGCCAGCAGTCGGTACGACACCAACAGGGGTAAAGGTGAAGCTTTCTTT. This encodes CASSRYDTNRGKGEAFF.

Points on this clone: Other DNA sequences from this sample encode an identical CDR3 as well. The chain is built from TRBV2 and TRBJ1-2, with 8 nucleotides matching TRBD1. The germline gives CDR1 SNHLY, CDR2 FYNNEI. V lost 5 bases, J lost 8 bases, and 7 bases stayed unmatched. The CDR3 length is 13 residues. The CDR3 region has the DNA TGTGCCAGCAGTACCCAGGGGGCGCGGGGCTACACCTTC. As protein: CASSTQGARGYTF.

This rearrangement joins TRBV4-3 to TRBJ2-1, with TRBD1 as a possible D gene (5 bases). Trimming left V 0 bases short and J 7 bases short, with 13 bases between. CDR1 and CDR2 from the germline V gene are LGHNA and YSLEER. The CDR3 covers 15 residues. CDR3 in DNA: TGCGCCAGCAGCCAAGATCAGGGCTCTTCGAATGAGCAGTTCTTC. Translating gives CASSQDQGSSNEQFF.

The V call is TRBV9, the J call TRBJ2-7; 12 bases are a match to TRBD2. V dropped 0 bases and J dropped 1; count of bases not matched to a gene: 2. Germline V gene data show CDR1 as SGDLS and CDR2 as YYNGEE. This CDR3 contains 16 residues. The CDR3 DNA follows: TGTGCCAGCAGCGTAGGACTAGCGGGAGTTTCCTACGAGCAGTACTTC. It encodes CASSVGLAGVSYEQYF. Combining the CDR3 with reference TRBV9 and TRBJ2-7 gives the whole variable domain DSGVTQTPKHLITATGQRVTLRCSPRSGDLSVYWYQQSLDQGLQFLIQYYNGEERAKGNILERFSAQQFPDLHSELNLSSLELGDSALYFCASSVGLAGVSYEQYFGPGTRLTVT.

The chain recombines TRBV5-1 with TRBJ1-1; TRBD1 matches 8 bases. The CDR3 runs 13 residues. The V gene end was trimmed by 5 bases and the J gene end by 4 bases; junction bases not matched to a gene: 4. CDR1 and CDR2 from the germline V gene are SGHRS and YFSETQ. The CDR3 region has the DNA TGCGCCAGCAGACTGACAGGGGTCACTGAAGCTTTCTTT. It encodes CASRLTGVTEAFF.

The chain links TRBV19 to TRBJ2-3, with TRBD2 matching 7 bases. This CDR3 comprises 15 residues. Germline CDR1 reads LNHDA; CDR2 reads SQIVND (reference sequence). The V segment lost 5 bases and the J segment 6 bases; nucleotides outside the gene matches: 11. CDR3 amino acids: CASSQREAPGDTQYF. In DNA, the CDR3 is TGTGCCAGTAGTCAACGGGAGGCCCCAGGCGATACGCAGTATTTT.